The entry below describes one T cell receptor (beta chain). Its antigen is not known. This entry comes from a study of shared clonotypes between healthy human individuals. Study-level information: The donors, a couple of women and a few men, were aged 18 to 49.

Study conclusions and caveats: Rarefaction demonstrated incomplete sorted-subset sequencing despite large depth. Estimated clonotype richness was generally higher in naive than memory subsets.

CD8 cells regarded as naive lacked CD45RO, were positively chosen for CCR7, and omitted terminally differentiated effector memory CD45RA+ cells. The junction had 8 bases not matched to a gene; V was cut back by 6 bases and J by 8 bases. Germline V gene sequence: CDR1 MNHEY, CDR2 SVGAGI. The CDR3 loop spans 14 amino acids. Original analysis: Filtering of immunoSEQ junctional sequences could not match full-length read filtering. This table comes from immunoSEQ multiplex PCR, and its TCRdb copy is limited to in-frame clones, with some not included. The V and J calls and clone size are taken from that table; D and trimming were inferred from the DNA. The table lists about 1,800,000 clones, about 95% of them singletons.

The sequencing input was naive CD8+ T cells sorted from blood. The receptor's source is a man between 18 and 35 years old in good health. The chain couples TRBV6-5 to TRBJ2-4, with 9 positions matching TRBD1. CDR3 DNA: TGTGCCAGCAGGCCGGGACAGGGTAGCTACATTCAGTACTTC. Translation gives CASRPGQGSYIQYF.